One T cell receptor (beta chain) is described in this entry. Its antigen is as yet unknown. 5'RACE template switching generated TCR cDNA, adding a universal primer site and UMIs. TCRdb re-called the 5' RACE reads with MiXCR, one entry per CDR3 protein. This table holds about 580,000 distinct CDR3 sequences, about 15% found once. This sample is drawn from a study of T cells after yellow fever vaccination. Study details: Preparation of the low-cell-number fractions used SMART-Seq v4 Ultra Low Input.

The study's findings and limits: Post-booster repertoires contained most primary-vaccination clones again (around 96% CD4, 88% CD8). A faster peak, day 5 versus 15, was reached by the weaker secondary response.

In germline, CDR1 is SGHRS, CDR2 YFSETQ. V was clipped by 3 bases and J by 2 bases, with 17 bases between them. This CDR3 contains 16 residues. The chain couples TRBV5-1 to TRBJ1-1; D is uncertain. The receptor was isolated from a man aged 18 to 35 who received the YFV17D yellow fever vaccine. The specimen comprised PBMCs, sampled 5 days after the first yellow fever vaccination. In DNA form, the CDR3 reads TGCGCCAGCAGCTCGGCCCGTGCAGGAACAAACACTGAAGCTTTCTTT. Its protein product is CASSSARAGTNTEAFF.